The sequence of this T cell receptor beta chain was determined in a study of shared clonotypes between healthy human individuals. General study findings and limits: In a few donors, about 5% of naive CD4 clonotypes appeared in common.

Assay: immunoSEQ multiplex PCR; the TCRdb copy retains only in-frame clones and omits some. Counted here are around 2,000,000 clones, roughly 91% occurring once; the ten biggest clones make up 1.5% to 2%. Naive CD8 isolation took CD45RO-negative cells positively selected for CCR7 and excluded terminally differentiated effector memory CD45RA+ cells. Of note for this clone: No antigen is known for it.

The length of the CDR3 is 15 residues. The V end was cut by 0 bases, the J end by 4 bases, with 13 bases between. Looked up from germline, CDR1 is LGHNA and CDR2 is YSLEER. What was sequenced was naive CD8+ T cells from PBMCs. The receptor was isolated from a man between 18 and 29 years old in good health. Some clones in this sample may be carry-over from other donors' samples. This chain uses TRBV4-3 with TRBJ2-7; D is unresolved. The CDR3 here is CASSQDFAVGYEQYF. Here the CDR3 DNA reads TGCGCCAGCAGCCAAGATTTTGCAGTGGGGTACGAGCAGTACTTC.